This T cell receptor beta chain is drawn from a study of molecular identifiers for immune sequencing clone quantification. Study outcomes and limitations: Barcode collisions between identical TCR molecules could shrink estimates of highly expanded clone sizes. Single-cell amounts of spiked Jurkat TCR RNA were reportedly detectable among some 1 million naive cells.

This clonotype has at least ten counts. The antigen is not known. Using 10%, 30% or 50% RNA, naive CD8 libraries were derived from roughly 20,000 to 1,000,000 sorted cells. CD8+CD4-CCR7+CD45RA+ cells were sorted as naive CD8 T cells. TCRdb called the PCR reads again in MiXCR, with one record for every CDR3 protein. This repertoire shows over 55,000 distinct CDR3 sequences, under 20% found once; its top ten account for roughly 1.5%. This receptor was identified in a human donor in good health. Some libraries in this study had Jurkat cell RNA spiked in. The specimen sequenced was naive CD8+ T cells from blood, with Jurkat cell RNA spiked in. Subset specified: FACS-sorted CD8+CD4-CCR7+CD45RA+ naive T cells.

CDR3 sequence: CASSLVGLAYEQYF. CDR3 DNA sequence: TGTGCCAGCAGCCTAGTGGGACTAGCGTACGAGCAGTACTTC. The chain recombines TRBV11-2 with TRBJ2-7; 10 bases fit TRBD2. The germline gives CDR1 SGHAT, CDR2 FQNNGV. Trimming cost V 5 bases and J 4 bases; bases outside gene matches: 5. This CDR3 contains 14 residues.